A selection of T cell receptor beta chains follows, all from one sample in a study of HIV-infected children after antiretroviral therapy interruption. One entry per CDR3 protein, called by TCRdb with MiXCR from the 3' RACE reads. The sample shows 40,000 or so distinct CDR3 sequences, over 6.5% of them seen only once. The sample consisted of CD45RA+ CD4+ T cells from PBMCs, pooled from several time points, taken from a donor given antiretroviral therapy, either interrupted or continuous. The receptor source for this set is a pool of human donors with HIV. Each CDR3 is given with its conserved first and last residue. D genes are given only for firm matches. Clone size, where shown, is once, few, many, or a class for clones that have expanded.

D gene	V gene	clone size	J gene	CDR3 protein	CDR3 DNA
.	TRBV20-1	many	TRBJ2-2	CSARTGQMNTGELFF	TGCAGTGCTAGAACCGGACAGATGAACACCGGGGAGCTGTTTTTT
TRBD1	TRBV11-2	many	TRBJ1-1	CASRRDRPNTEAFF	TGTGCCAGCAGACGGGACAGACCGAACACTGAAGCTTTCTTT
.	TRBV5-1	many	TRBJ2-1	CASSRLGHQEVNEQFF	TGCGCCAGCAGCCGGCTGGGACACCAGGAGGTCAATGAGCAGTTCTTC
.	TRBV2	.	TRBJ2-2	CASSEDVVGYTGELLF	TGTGCCAGCAGTGAAGACGTGGTAGGGTACACCGGGGAGCTGCTTTTT
TRBD2	TRBV11-2	many	TRBJ2-1	CASSHRTSLFKYNEQFF	TGTGCCAGCAGCCATAGGACTAGCCTATTTAAGTACAATGAGCAGTTCTTC
TRBD1	TRBV7-6	many	TRBJ2-1	CASSSRGSTYNEQFF	TGTGCCAGCAGCTCCAGGGGGAGCACCTACAATGAGCAGTTCTTC
TRBD2	TRBV5-1	.	TRBJ2-3	CASSGMGGPSDTQYF	TGCGCCAGCAGCGGTATGGGAGGGCCTTCTGATACGCAGTATTTT
.	TRBV7-8	.	TRBJ2-7	CASSLGVVTEAYEQYF	TGTGCCAGCAGCTTAGGGGTCGTGACAGAGGCCTACGAGCAGTACTTC
.	TRBV6-2/TRBV6-3	.	TRBJ2-5	CASSYRTANQETQYF	TGTGCCAGCAGTTACCGGACAGCCAACCAAGAGACCCAGTACTTC
TRBD1	TRBV7-6	many	TRBJ2-7	CASSSGTGHYEQYF	TGTGCCAGCAGCTCCGGGACAGGGCACTACGAGCAGTACTTC
TRBD2	TRBV14	.	TRBJ2-7	CASSQGGSVQYF	TGTGCCAGCAGCCAAGGCGGGAGCGTGCAGTACTTC
.	TRBV24-1	many	TRBJ1-2	CATSSRGPEGYTF	TGTGCCACCAGTAGTCGGGGGCCAGAGGGCTACACCTTC
TRBD1	TRBV15	.	TRBJ2-5	CATSSTPGQVAETQYF	TGTGCCACCAGCAGTACACCGGGACAGGTCGCGGAGACCCAGTACTTC
.	TRBV7-2	many	TRBJ2-5	CASSSRTEETQYF	TGTGCCAGCAGCTCCCGGACAGAAGAGACCCAGTACTTC
TRBD1	TRBV3-1	many	TRBJ1-1	CASSQEYKQGEAFF	TGTGCCAGCAGCCAAGAATACAAACAGGGGGAAGCTTTCTTT
TRBD2	TRBV5-5	few	TRBJ2-1	CASSWGTSGNGEQFF	TGTGCCAGCAGCTGGGGGACTAGCGGGAATGGTGAGCAGTTCTTC
.	TRBV13	many	TRBJ2-5	CASSLVSGLEDPQETQYF	TGTGCCAGCAGCTTAGTAAGTGGACTGGAAGATCCCCAAGAGACCCAGTACTTC
.	TRBV5-1	few	TRBJ2-1	CASSLTSNEQFF	TGCGCCAGCAGCCTGACTAGCAATGAGCAGTTCTTC
.	TRBV12-3/TRBV12-4	many	TRBJ1-1	CASSQGRTEAFF	TGTGCCAGCAGCCAGGGTAGGACTGAAGCTTTCTTT
.	TRBV7-2	many	TRBJ2-2	CASSRQNTGELFF	TGTGCCAGCAGCCGTCAAAACACCGGGGAGCTGTTTTTT
.	TRBV19	.	TRBJ2-5	CASSRRQTVQETQYF	TGTGCCAGTAGTAGACGGCAGACAGTCCAAGAGACCCAGTACTTC
.	TRBV29-1	few	TRBJ2-5	CSSLWGSQETQYF	TGCAGCTCCCTTTGGGGATCCCAAGAGACCCAGTACTTC
TRBD1	TRBV20-1	few	TRBJ1-5	CSARVGDRYQPQHF	TGCAGTGCTAGAGTGGGGGACAGATATCAGCCCCAGCATTTT
TRBD1	TRBV29-1	many	TRBJ2-7	CSVWDRGPYEQYF	TGCAGCGTTTGGGACAGGGGACCGTACGAGCAGTACTTC
.	TRBV10-1	many	TRBJ1-2	CASSDSNYGYTF	TGCGCCAGCAGTGACAGTAACTATGGCTACACCTTC
TRBD2	TRBV6-4	.	TRBJ2-1	CASPGLAGGPPITEQFF	TGTGCCAGCCCGGGACTAGCGGGGGGGCCTCCTATCACTGAGCAGTTCTTC
.	TRBV2	many	TRBJ2-5	CASSPQAIQETQYF	TGTGCCAGCAGTCCGCAGGCCATCCAAGAGACCCAGTACTTC
.	TRBV5-1	many	TRBJ2-7	CASSLTASYEQYF	TGCGCCAGCAGCTTGACAGCCTCCTACGAGCAGTACTTC
.	TRBV2	few	TRBJ2-5	CASSRRGVQETQYF	TGTGCCAGCAGTAGACGAGGGGTCCAAGAGACCCAGTACTTC
.	TRBV12-3/TRBV12-4	.	TRBJ1-6	CASSRGRNSPLHF	TGTGCCAGCAGTCGCGGACGGAATTCACCCCTCCACTTT
.	TRBV7-2	many	TRBJ1-3	CASSLGPGGSGNTIYF	TGTGCCAGCAGCTTAGGGCCGGGAGGGAGTGGAAACACCATATATTTT
.	TRBV4-2	many	TRBJ2-1	CASSFRDYNEQFF	TGTGCCAGCAGTTTCCGGGACTACAATGAGCAGTTCTTC
.	TRBV6-2/TRBV6-3	many	TRBJ1-1	CASRDRPAEAFF	TGTGCCAGCCGTGACAGGCCGGCTGAAGCTTTCTTT
TRBD2	TRBV7-2	many	TRBJ2-3	CASRPALAGVSDTQYF	TGTGCCAGCAGGCCAGCACTAGCGGGAGTTTCAGATACGCAGTATTTT
TRBD1	TRBV6-2/TRBV6-3	.	TRBJ1-1	CASRTTGGTEAFF	TGTGCCAGCAGAACGACAGGGGGCACTGAAGCTTTCTTT
TRBD1	TRBV6-5	many	TRBJ2-3	CASSGQGRGTDTQYF	TGTGCCAGCAGTGGACAGGGGAGGGGCACAGATACGCAGTATTTT
.	TRBV5-1	few	TRBJ1-4	CASSLGDRRMEKLFF	TGCGCCAGCAGCTTGGGGGACCGGCGAATGGAAAAACTGTTTTTT
.	TRBV21-1	once	TRBJ1-5	CARPSNQPQHF	TGTGCCAGGCCTAGCAATCAGCCCCAGCATTTT
.	TRBV12-3/TRBV12-4	many	TRBJ1-1	CASSLGGLNTEAFF	TGTGCCAGCAGTTTGGGGGGATTGAACACTGAAGCTTTCTTT
TRBD2	TRBV20-1	.	TRBJ2-7	CSASRTSGYEQYF	TGCAGTGCTAGTAGGACTAGCGGGTACGAGCAGTACTTC
.	TRBV5-1	many	TRBJ1-4	CASSPSPNEKLFF	TGCGCCAGCAGCCCCAGCCCCAATGAAAAACTGTTTTTT
.	TRBV2	many	TRBJ2-3	CASSETLTSTDTQYF	TGTGCCAGCAGTGAAACACTGACTAGCACAGATACGCAGTATTTT
.	TRBV11-2	few	TRBJ2-3	CASRSIGGEPDTQYF	TGTGCCAGCAGATCTATCGGAGGAGAGCCAGATACGCAGTATTTT
.	TRBV3-1	.	TRBJ2-7	CASRPAVDRGSYEQYF	TGTGCCAGCAGACCCGCCGTGGACAGAGGCTCCTACGAGCAGTACTTC
TRBD1	TRBV7-3	many	TRBJ1-6	CASSLTAGGSSPLHF	TGTGCCAGCAGCTTAACAGCAGGGGGCAGCTCACCCCTCCACTTT
TRBD2	TRBV10-2	many	TRBJ2-7	CASSGTSVYEQYF	TGCGCCAGCTCCGGGACTAGCGTGTACGAGCAGTACTTC
.	TRBV3-1	.	TRBJ1-1	CASSQDTAYTEAFF	TGTGCCAGCAGCCAAGATACGGCCTACACTGAAGCTTTCTTT
.	TRBV28	few	TRBJ2-2	CASSLYKGWNTGELFF	TGTGCCAGCAGTTTATATAAAGGATGGAACACCGGGGAGCTGTTTTTT
.	TRBV4-2	few	TRBJ1-2	CASSQQGSLNYGYTF	TGTGCCAGCAGCCAACAGGGGTCCCTCAACTATGGCTACACCTTC
.	TRBV7-2	many	TRBJ1-5	CASSRPGLRSNQPQHF	TGTGCCAGCAGTCGCCCGGGGCTCAGGAGCAATCAGCCCCAGCATTTT
.	TRBV29-1	many	TRBJ2-7	CSAGTDRRYEQYF	TGCAGCGCTGGGACGGACAGAAGATACGAGCAGTACTTC
.	TRBV4-1	few	TRBJ2-1	CASSQAGQGYNEQFF	TGCGCCAGCAGCCAAGCGGGCCAGGGATACAATGAGCAGTTCTTC
.	TRBV7-8	many	TRBJ1-6	CASSLPQNSPLHF	TGTGCCAGCAGCTTGCCCCAGAATTCACCCCTCCACTTT